These 25 T cell receptor beta chains originate from one sample sequenced in a study of shared clonotypes between healthy human individuals. Libraries were prepared by immunoSEQ multiplex PCR; TCRdb keeps only in-frame clonotypes and omits some of them. This table has more than 2,000,000 clones, 85% to 95% appearing once. Material: naive CD4+ T cells sorted from blood. Documented subset: CD45RA+ positively selected. These receptor sequences come from a man younger than 35 in good health.

This sequence joins TRBV18 and TRBJ1-2; D may be TRBD1 (5 bases). Deletions cut 4 bases from V and 4 bases from J, with 16 bases between. The germline V gene encodes CDR1 KGHSH and CDR2 LQKENI. The CDR3 spans 15 residues. CDR3 bases: TGTGCCAGCTCACGAGACAGTAGGGTTTCCTATGGCTACACCTTC. Its protein product is CASSRDSRVSYGYTF.

In this sample, this clone turned up once. The J gene is TRBJ2-5, the V gene TRBV5-5; tentative D call: TRBD1 (6 bases). Trimming stripped 2 bases from V and 4 bases from J, with 12 bases between. CDR1 SGHKS and CDR2 YYEKEE come from the germline V gene (reference sequence). The CDR3 extends over 14 amino acids. The CDR3 spells CASSLAGQSETQYF. The CDR3 region has the DNA TGTGCCAGCAGCTTAGCAGGACAGTCAGAGACCCAGTACTTC.

V usage is TRBV7-2 and J usage is TRBJ2-1; no clear D. Germline V lookup: CDR1 SGHTA, CDR2 FQGNSA. Trimming took 10 bases from V and 0 from J, leaving 16 bases between them. The CDR3 is 15 residues long. CDR3 sequence (DNA): TGTGCCACCGCCTGGGTGCGGAGCTCCTACAATGAGCAGTTCTTC. This codes for CATAWVRSSYNEQFF.

The J gene is TRBJ2-6, the V gene TRBV5-6; TRBD2 is a possible D gene (5 bases). The CDR3 has 18 amino acids. The V and J ends lost 4 bases and 1 base respectively, with 18 bases between them. Germline values: CDR1 SGHDT, CDR2 YYEEEE. This CDR3 reads CASSRGMASQSGANVLTF. For the CDR3, the DNA is TGTGCCAGCAGCCGAGGGATGGCCAGTCAATCTGGGGCCAACGTCCTGACTTTC.

The chain uses TRBV4-1 and TRBJ2-5; 8 bases fit TRBD1. Germline V gene data show CDR1 as MGHRA and CDR2 as YSYEKL. The CDR3 consists of 16 residues. The ends lost 1 base at V and 4 bases at J; junction bases unmatched: 8. CDR3 sequence (DNA): TGCGCCAGCAGCCAAGGGCCCGACAGGGGAGGAGAGACCCAGTACTTC. It encodes CASSQGPDRGGETQYF.

Worth noting for this clone: Germline is not matched at one junction end, which may reflect a read error. CDR3 amino acids: CASSYYSGKNTEAFF. CDR3 nucleotides: TGTGCCAGCAGCTACTACTCCGGGAAGAACACTGAAGCTTTCTTT. This chain connects TRBV6-5 to TRBJ1-1; D is unresolved. The CDR3 runs to 15 residues. The germline gives CDR1 MNHEY, CDR2 SVGAGI.

The rearrangement joins TRBV10-3 to TRBJ2-5; the D gene is possibly TRBD2 (6 bases). V gave up 5 bases and J gave up 4 bases, with 8 bases separating them. From germline, CDR1 is ENHRY and CDR2 SYGVKD. The CDR3 has 12 residues. The CDR3 DNA is TGTGCCATCAGTTATAGCGGAGAGACCCAGTACTTC. As protein: CAISYSGETQYF.

The rearrangement joins TRBV6-5 to TRBJ2-5; no reliable D call. This CDR3 is built from 14 residues. Trimming shortened V by 0 bases and J by 4 bases, and 9 bases separated the two germline ends. Germline V gene data show CDR1 as MNHEY and CDR2 as SVGAGI. The CDR3 reads CASSYSGWVETQYF. CDR3 DNA sequence: TGTGCCAGCAGTTACTCGGGGTGGGTAGAGACCCAGTACTTC.

Notes on this clone: This sample also contains other DNA sequences that code for the same CDR3. The rearrangement joins TRBV25-1 to TRBJ1-5; 10 bases map to TRBD1. J was trimmed by 4 bases and V by 6 bases; bases with no gene match: 3. The CDR3 covers 14 residues. The V gene's germline CDR1 is MGHDK and CDR2 SYGVNS. The CDR3 DNA sequence: TGTGCCAGCAGGGGACAGGGGACAAATCAGCCCCAGCATTTT. It translates to CASRGQGTNQPQHF.

The chain is built from TRBV2 and TRBJ1-2, with TRBD1 identical over 9 bases. The germline V gene has CDR1 SNHLY and CDR2 FYNNEI. V lost 4 bases and J lost 6; bases outside the gene matches: 6. There are 14 residues in the CDR3. Written as DNA, the CDR3 is TGTGCCAGCAGTGGACAGGGGGAAAAGGATGGCTACACCTTC. Translation: CASSGQGEKDGYTF.

A note on this clone: At the DNA level, this CDR3 is encoded by other sequences in the same sample as well. The J gene is TRBJ2-7, the V gene TRBV7-9; D possibly corresponds to TRBD1 (6 bases). The CDR3 contains 14 residues. Germline assignment: CDR1 SEHNR and CDR2 FQNEAQ (reference sequence). V was trimmed by 2 bases and J by 3 bases, leaving 11 bases between them. CDR3 nucleotides: TGTGCCAGCAGCTTATCGGACAGCAGCTACGAGCAGTACTTC. Residues: CASSLSDSSYEQYF. The full variable domain, its missing parts supplied by reference TRBV7-9 and TRBJ2-7, is DTGVSQNPRHKITKRGQNVTFRCDPISEHNRLYWYRQTLGQGPEFLTYFQNEAQLEKSRLLSDRFSAERPKGSFSTLEIQRTEQGDSAMYLCASSLSDSSYEQYFGPGTRLTVT.

The chain carries TRBV6-6 and TRBJ1-2; 7 bases agree with TRBD1. V shed 5 bases and J 0 bases; nucleotides not matched to a gene: 6. Germline V gene data show CDR1 as MNHNY and CDR2 as SVGAGI (reference sequence). The CDR3 totals 15 residues. This CDR3 reads CASSGPQGANYGYTF. The CDR3 bases are TGTGCCAGCAGTGGTCCCCAGGGGGCTAACTATGGCTACACCTTC.

V is TRBV9 and J is TRBJ2-3; 12 bases line up with TRBD2. Germline CDR1 and CDR2: SGDLS and YYNGEE. This CDR3 has 19 amino acids. Trimming at V came to 0 bases and at J to 0 bases, leaving 8 bases not matched to a gene. The CDR3 region is CASSVEGLAGTTSTDTQYF. CDR3 DNA sequence: TGTGCCAGCAGCGTAGAAGGACTAGCGGGGACGACTAGCACAGATACGCAGTATTTT. The variable domain in full, completed from reference TRBV9 and TRBJ2-3, reads DSGVTQTPKHLITATGQRVTLRCSPRSGDLSVYWYQQSLDQGLQFLIQYYNGEERAKGNILERFSAQQFPDLHSELNLSSLELGDSALYFCASSVEGLAGTTSTDTQYFGPGTRLTVL.

The J gene is TRBJ2-7, the V gene TRBV11-2, with 13 nucleotides matching TRBD2. Germline V CDR1 and CDR2: SGHAT, FQNNGV. There are 17 residues in the CDR3. J gave up 0 bases and V 1 base, and 3 bases lay outside the gene matches. CDR3 loop: CASSLGGLAGSSYEQYF. Here the CDR3 DNA reads TGTGCCAGCAGCTTAGGGGGACTAGCGGGAAGCTCCTACGAGCAGTACTTC.

The V and J genes are TRBV11-2 and TRBJ1-2; a possible D gene is TRBD1 (6 bases). V shed 4 bases and J shed 10 bases, with 13 bases lying between them. The CDR3 consists of 12 residues. Germline CDR1 reads SGHAT; CDR2 reads FQNNGV. In DNA form, the CDR3 reads TGTGCCAGCAGCTCCTGGGGGCAGATCTACACCTTC. It codes for CASSSWGQIYTF.

About this clone itself: The identical CDR3 is also encoded by other nucleotide sequences in the sample. The chain carries TRBV5-1 and TRBJ2-5; D may be TRBD1 or TRBD2 (5 bases each). CDR1 and CDR2 from the germline V gene are SGHRS and YFSETQ. The CDR3 runs to 12 residues. V lost 4 bases, J lost 4 bases, and 8 bases lay in between. DNA for the CDR3: TGCGCCAGCAGCCCGGGACGAGAGACCCAGTACTTC. It is translated as CASSPGRETQYF.

The chain recombines TRBV5-6 with TRBJ1-1; D not resolved. CDR3 length equals 15 residues. From germline, CDR1 is SGHDT and CDR2 YYEEEE. Trimming took off 0 bases at V and 0 bases at J, with 9 bases between the two ends. CDR3 nucleotides: TGTGCCAGCAGCTTGGTTGGTCAGATGAACACTGAAGCTTTCTTT. Translating it yields CASSLVGQMNTEAFF.

The chain is built from TRBV7-2 and TRBJ2-5, with D perhaps matching TRBD1 or TRBD2 (6 bases each). The DNA end lines up better with TRBJ2-7; the J call may be wrong. Germline assignment: CDR1 SGHTA and CDR2 FQGNSA. This CDR3 is built from 14 residues. In nucleotides, the CDR3 is TGTGCCAGCAGCATAACGTCCGGGGGCAACGAGCAGTACTTC. Its translation: CASSITSGGNEQYF.

The rearrangement links TRBV5-4 to TRBJ2-2; D unresolved. Germline CDR1 is SGHNT and CDR2 is YYREEE (reference sequence). Deletions cut 2 bases from V and 2 bases from J, with 1 base between. This CDR3 is 12 amino acids long. The CDR3 DNA follows: TGTGCCAGCAGCTTCAACACCGGGGAGCTGTTTTTT. Translating it yields CASSFNTGELFF.

The rearrangement uses TRBV19 and TRBJ2-3; 16 bases are shared with TRBD2. J was trimmed by 9 bases and V by 1 base; bases with no gene match: 10. The V gene's germline CDR1 is LNHDA and CDR2 SQIVND (reference sequence). The length of the CDR3 is 18 residues. DNA of the CDR3: TGTGCCAGTAGTATAGTGGGGACTAGCGGGAGGGCGGCGGGAACGCAGTATTTT. Amino acid sequence: CASSIVGTSGRAAGTQYF.

J is TRBJ2-7 and V is TRBV27; D gene ambiguous. This CDR3 comprises 15 residues. Germline V gives CDR1 MNHEY, CDR2 SMNVEV (reference sequence). Trimming pared 5 bases from V and 1 base from J, leaving 15 bases between. For the CDR3, the DNA is TGTGCCAGCAGTCGGGCCACAAGTTTATCCTACGAGCAGTACTTC. This translates into CASSRATSLSYEQYF.

The chain's CDR3 is CAISGTGQDNEQFF. For the CDR3, the DNA is TGTGCCATCAGTGGGACAGGGCAAGACAATGAGCAGTTCTTC. The chain couples TRBV10-3 to TRBJ2-1; 8 bases match TRBD1. Germline V gives CDR1 ENHRY, CDR2 SYGVKD. V trimming: 4 bases; J trimming: 5 bases; junction bases outside the gene matches: 4. This CDR3 region has 14 residues.

V usage is TRBV9 and J usage is TRBJ1-1; D not certain. CDR1 is SGDLS and CDR2 is YYNGEE in the germline V gene. Trimming took off 8 bases at V and 3 bases at J, with 5 bases between the two ends. This CDR3 is 10 amino acids long. The CDR3 coding sequence is TGTGCCAGGGGGTACACTGAAGCTTTCTTT. Translation: CARGYTEAFF. Filled out from reference TRBV9 and TRBJ1-1, the complete variable domain reads DSGVTQTPKHLITATGQRVTLRCSPRSGDLSVYWYQQSLDQGLQFLIQYYNGEERAKGNILERFSAQQFPDLHSELNLSSLELGDSALYFCARGYTEAFFGQGTRLTVV.

The gene calls are TRBV5-1 and TRBJ1-5; D remains unclear. Trimming removed 2 bases at V and 3 bases at J, with 6 bases between. The germline V gene has CDR1 SGHRS and CDR2 YFSETQ. The CDR3 has 13 residues. DNA of the CDR3: TGCGCCAGCAGCTTAAACCACAATCAGCCCCAGCATTTT. Amino acid sequence: CASSLNHNQPQHF.

In its sample, this clone was seen once. J is TRBJ1-5 and V is TRBV7-6, with 7 bases identical to TRBD1. The germline V gene encodes CDR1 SGHVS and CDR2 FNYEAQ. The ends lost 0 bases at V and 2 bases at J; junction bases unmatched: 4. The CDR3 is 16 residues long. This CDR3 is CASSLAHGQGNQPQHF. DNA of the CDR3: TGTGCCAGCAGCTTAGCCCATGGACAGGGCAATCAGCCCCAGCATTTT.